Sequencing of this T cell receptor (beta chain) was carried out in a study of cytomegalovirus exposure and HLA in healthy donors. Study-wide findings and caveats: Reportedly, HLA-A and HLA-B alleles of most subjects were accurately predicted from TCR beta. The likely explanation for a cluster of highly shared sequence variants was sequencing artifact.

This PCR relied on a set of 60 Vbeta primers and 13 Jbeta primers. Assay used: immunoSEQ multiplex PCR; TCRdb lists only in-frame clones, some missing. Of more than 150,000 clones in the sample, 76% are singletons; the top ten hold 1.5% to 2%. Comment on this clone: Its matching antigen is unknown.

Germline CDR1 is SGHRS and CDR2 is YFSETQ. Trimming took 4 bases from V and 5 from J; bases not matched to a gene: 15. The CDR3 is 17 residues long. The chain employs TRBV5-1 and TRBJ2-3, with 8 bases lining up with TRBD2. Sequencing was carried out using PBMCs. The origin of this receptor is a man aged 18-30 years in good health and CMV-seronegative. CDR3 coding DNA: TGCGCCAGCAGCCTACCCCGGGAGGGCGGCGTCAAAGATACGCAGTATTTT. Its translation is CASSLPREGGVKDTQYF.